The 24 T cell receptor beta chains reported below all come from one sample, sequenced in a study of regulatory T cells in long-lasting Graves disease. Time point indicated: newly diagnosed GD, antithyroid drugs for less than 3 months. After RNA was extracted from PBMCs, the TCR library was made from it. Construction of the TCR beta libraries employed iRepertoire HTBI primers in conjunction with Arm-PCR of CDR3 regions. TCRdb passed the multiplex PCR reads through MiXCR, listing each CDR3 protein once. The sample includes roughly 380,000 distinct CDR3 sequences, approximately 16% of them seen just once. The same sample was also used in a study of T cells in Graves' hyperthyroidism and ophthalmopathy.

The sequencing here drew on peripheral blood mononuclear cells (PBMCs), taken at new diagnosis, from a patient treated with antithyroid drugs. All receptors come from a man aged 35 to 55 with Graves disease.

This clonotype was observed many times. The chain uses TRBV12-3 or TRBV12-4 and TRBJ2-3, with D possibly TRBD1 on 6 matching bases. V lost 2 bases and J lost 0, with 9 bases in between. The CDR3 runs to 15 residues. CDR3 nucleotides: TGTGCCAGCAGTTTATTACAGGGAAGCACAGATACGCAGTATTTT. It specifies CASSLLQGSTDTQYF.

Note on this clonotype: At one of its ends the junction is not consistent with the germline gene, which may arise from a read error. Written as DNA, the CDR3 is TGTGCCAGCAGCTTGGCAGCAGATTCGCAGTATTTT. Amino acids: CASSLAADSQYF. The chain carries TRBV7-2 and TRBJ2-1; D is uncertain. The J call may be mistaken, given a closer DNA end match to TRBJ2-3. The germline V gene has CDR1 SGHTA and CDR2 FQGNSA. The CDR3 spans 12 residues.

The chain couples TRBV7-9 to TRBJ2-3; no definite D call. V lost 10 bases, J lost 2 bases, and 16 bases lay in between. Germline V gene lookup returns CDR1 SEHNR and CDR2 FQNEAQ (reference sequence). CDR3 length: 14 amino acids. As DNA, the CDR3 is TGTGCCACTACCGGCGCGTCTTCCACAGATACGCAGTATTTT. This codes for CATTGASSTDTQYF.

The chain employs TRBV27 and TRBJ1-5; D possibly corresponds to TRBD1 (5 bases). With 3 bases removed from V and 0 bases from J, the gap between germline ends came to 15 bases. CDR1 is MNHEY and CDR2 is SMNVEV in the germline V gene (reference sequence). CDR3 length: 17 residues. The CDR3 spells CASSFRGSPYSNQPQHF. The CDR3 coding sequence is TGTGCCAGCAGTTTTCGGGGGAGCCCCTATAGCAATCAGCCCCAGCATTTT.

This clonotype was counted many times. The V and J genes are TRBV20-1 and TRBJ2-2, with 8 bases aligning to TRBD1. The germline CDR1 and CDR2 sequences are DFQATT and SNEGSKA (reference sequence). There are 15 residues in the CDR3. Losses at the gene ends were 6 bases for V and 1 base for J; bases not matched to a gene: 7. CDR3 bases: TGCAGTGCATCGACAGGGGCGGGGAACACCGGGGAGCTGTTTTTT. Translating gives CSASTGAGNTGELFF.

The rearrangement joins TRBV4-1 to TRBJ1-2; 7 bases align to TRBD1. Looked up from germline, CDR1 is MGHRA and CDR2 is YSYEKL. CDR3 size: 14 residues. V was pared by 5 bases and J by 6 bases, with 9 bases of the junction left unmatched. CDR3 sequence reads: CASSVRQGSDGYTF. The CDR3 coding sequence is TGCGCCAGCAGCGTAAGACAGGGTTCTGATGGCTACACCTTC.

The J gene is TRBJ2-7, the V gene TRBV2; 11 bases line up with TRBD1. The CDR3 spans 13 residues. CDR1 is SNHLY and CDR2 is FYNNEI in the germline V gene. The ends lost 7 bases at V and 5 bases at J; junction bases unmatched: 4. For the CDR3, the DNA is TGTGCCAGCATGGGACAGGGGGGCCACGAGCAGTACTTC. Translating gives CASMGQGGHEQYF.

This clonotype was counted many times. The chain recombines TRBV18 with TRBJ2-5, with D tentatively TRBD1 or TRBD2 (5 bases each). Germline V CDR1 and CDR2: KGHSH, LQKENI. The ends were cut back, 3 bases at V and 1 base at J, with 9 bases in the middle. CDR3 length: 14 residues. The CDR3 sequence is CASSPGTTQETQYF. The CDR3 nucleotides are TGTGCCAGCTCACCCGGGACCACCCAAGAGACCCAGTACTTC.

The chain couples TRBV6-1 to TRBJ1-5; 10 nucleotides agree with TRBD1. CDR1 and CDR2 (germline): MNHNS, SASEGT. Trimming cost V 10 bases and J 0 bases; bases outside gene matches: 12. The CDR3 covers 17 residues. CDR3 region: CATSRDRGFSSNQPQHF. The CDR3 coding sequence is TGTGCCACCTCCCGGGACAGGGGATTCAGTAGCAATCAGCCCCAGCATTTT.

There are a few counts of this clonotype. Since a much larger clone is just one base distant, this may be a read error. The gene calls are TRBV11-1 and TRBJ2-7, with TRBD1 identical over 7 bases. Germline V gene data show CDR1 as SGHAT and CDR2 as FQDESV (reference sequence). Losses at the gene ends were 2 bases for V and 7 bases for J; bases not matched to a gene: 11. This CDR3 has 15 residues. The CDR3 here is CASSLSGQVPWEQYF. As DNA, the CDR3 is TGTGCCAGCAGCTTAAGTGGACAGGTGCCGTGGGAGCAGTACTTC.

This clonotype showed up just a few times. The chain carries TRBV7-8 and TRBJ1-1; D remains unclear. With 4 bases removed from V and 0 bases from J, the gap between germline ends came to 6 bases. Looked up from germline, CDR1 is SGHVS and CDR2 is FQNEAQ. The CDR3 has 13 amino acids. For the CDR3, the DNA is TGTGCCAGCAGCTCCTTGATGAACACTGAAGCTTTCTTT. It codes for CASSSLMNTEAFF.

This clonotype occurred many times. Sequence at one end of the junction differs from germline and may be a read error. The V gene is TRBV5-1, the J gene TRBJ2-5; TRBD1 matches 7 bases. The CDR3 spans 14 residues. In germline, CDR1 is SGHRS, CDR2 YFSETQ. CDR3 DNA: TGTGCCAGCAGCTCCGGACAGGTACAAGAGACCCAGTACTTC. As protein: CASSSGQVQETQYF.

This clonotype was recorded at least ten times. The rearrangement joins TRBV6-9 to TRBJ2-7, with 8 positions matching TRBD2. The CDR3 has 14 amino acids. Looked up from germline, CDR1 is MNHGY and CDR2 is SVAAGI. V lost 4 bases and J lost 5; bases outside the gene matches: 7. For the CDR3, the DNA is TGTGCCAGCAGTTTCGGCGGGGGGAGCAACGAGCAGTACTTC. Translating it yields CASSFGGGSNEQYF.

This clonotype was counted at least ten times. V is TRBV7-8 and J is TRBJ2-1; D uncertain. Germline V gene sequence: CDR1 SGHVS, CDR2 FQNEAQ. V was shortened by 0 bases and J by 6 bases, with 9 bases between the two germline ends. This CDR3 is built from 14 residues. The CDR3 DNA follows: TGTGCCAGCAGCTTAGCGCGAACACGCAATGAGCAGTTCTTC. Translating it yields CASSLARTRNEQFF.

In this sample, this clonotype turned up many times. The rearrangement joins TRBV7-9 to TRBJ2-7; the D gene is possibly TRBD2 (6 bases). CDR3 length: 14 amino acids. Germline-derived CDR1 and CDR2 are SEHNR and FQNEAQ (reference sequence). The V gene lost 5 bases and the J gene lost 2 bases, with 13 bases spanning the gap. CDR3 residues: CASSRPSVPYEQYF. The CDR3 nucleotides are TGTGCCAGCAGCCGCCCTAGCGTTCCCTACGAGCAGTACTTC.

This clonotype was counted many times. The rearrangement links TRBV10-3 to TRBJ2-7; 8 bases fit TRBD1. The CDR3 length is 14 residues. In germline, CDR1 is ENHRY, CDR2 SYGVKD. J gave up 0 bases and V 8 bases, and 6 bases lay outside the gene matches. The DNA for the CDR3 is TGTGCCATCGCAACTGGGACAGGCTCCTACGAGCAGTACTTC. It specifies CAIATGTGSYEQYF.

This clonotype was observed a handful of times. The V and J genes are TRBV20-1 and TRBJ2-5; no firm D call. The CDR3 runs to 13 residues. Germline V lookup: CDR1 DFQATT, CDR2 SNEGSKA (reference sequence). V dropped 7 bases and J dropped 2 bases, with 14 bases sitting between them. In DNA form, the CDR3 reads TGCAGTGGAGGCCCACCAGGACAAGAGACCCAGTACTTC. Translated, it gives CSGGPPGQETQYF.

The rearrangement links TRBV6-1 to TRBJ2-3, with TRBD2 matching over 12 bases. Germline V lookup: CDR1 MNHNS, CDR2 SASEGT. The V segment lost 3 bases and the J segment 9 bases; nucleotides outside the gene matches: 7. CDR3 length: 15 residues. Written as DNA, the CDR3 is TGTGCCAGCAGTGACTCTAGCGGGGGGGCCAGGACGCAGTATTTT. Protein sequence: CASSDSSGGARTQYF.

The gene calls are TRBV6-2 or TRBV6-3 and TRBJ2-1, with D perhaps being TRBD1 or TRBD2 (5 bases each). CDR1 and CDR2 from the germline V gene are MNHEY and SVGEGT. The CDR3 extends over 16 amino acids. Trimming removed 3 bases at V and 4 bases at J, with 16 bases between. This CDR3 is CASSYRDPPTYNEQFF. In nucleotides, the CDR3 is TGTGCCAGCAGTTATCGGGACCCACCCACTTACAATGAGCAGTTCTTC.

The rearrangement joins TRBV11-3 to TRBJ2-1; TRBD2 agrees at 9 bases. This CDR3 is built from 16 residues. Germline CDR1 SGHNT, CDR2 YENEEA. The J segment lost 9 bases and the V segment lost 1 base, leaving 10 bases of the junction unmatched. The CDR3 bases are TGTGCCAGCAGCTTAGCCGGGACTAGCTGGTCGGGTGAGCAGTTCTTC. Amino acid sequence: CASSLAGTSWSGEQFF.

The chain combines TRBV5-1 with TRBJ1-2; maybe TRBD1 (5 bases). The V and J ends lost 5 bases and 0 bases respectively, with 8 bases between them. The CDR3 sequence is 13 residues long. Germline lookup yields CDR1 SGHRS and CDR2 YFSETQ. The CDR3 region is CASRGQTNYGYTF. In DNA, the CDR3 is TGCGCCAGCAGGGGGCAAACTAACTATGGCTACACCTTC.

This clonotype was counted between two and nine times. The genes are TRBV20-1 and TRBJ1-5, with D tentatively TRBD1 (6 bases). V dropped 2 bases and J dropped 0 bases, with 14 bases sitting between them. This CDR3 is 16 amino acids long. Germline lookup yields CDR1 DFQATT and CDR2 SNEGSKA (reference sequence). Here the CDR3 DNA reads TGCAGTGCTAGACAAGGGGGAGGCTATAGCAATCAGCCCCAGCATTTT. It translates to CSARQGGGYSNQPQHF.

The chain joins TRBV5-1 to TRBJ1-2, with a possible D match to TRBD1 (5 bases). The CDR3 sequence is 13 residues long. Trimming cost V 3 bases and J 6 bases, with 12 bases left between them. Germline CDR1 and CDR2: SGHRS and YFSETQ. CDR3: CASSSTGGDGYTF. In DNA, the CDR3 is TGCGCCAGCAGCTCGACGGGGGGAGATGGCTACACCTTC.

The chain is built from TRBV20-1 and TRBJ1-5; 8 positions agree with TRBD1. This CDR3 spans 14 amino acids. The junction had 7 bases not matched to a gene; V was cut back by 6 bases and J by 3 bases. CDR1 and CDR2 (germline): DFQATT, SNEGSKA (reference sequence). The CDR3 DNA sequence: TGCAGTGCAACGAGACAGGGGAACAATCAGCCCCAGCATTTT. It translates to CSATRQGNNQPQHF.